Each of the 5 T cell receptor beta chains below was sequenced from the same sample in a study of cytomegalovirus exposure and HLA in healthy donors. Researchers ran the PCR with 60 Vbeta and 13 Jbeta primers. Assay used: immunoSEQ multiplex PCR; TCRdb lists only in-frame clones, some missing. This table holds about 200,000 clones, about three quarters found once. Sequences were obtained from PBMCs. These receptors originate from a woman aged 25 to 39 in good health and CMV-seropositive.

J is TRBJ2-5 and V is TRBV7-9, with 13 bases identical to TRBD2. Germline loops: CDR1 SEHNR, CDR2 FQNEAQ (reference sequence). This CDR3 has 15 residues. Germline trimming cut 4 bases from V and 2 bases from J; bases unmatched to any gene: 1. The CDR3 region is CASSSGLAGQETQYF. Here the CDR3 DNA reads TGTGCCAGCAGCTCGGGACTAGCGGGACAAGAGACCCAGTACTTC.

There are a few counts of this clone. The chain joins TRBV28 to TRBJ2-7; 8 bases fit TRBD2. Per the germline V gene, CDR1 is MDHEN and CDR2 is SYDVKM. Trimming removed 5 bases from V and 7 bases from J; junction bases left unmatched: 16. CDR3 size: 16 residues. The CDR3 sequence: CASSPVGREGRVEQYF. The CDR3 coding sequence is TGTGCCAGCAGTCCCGTGGGACGGGAGGGGCGTGTGGAGCAGTACTTC.

The gene calls are TRBV19 and TRBJ1-2; D is possibly TRBD1 (5 bases). This CDR3 is 15 amino acids long. Germline V gives CDR1 LNHDA, CDR2 SQIVND (reference sequence). Trimming shortened V by 6 bases and J by 1 base, and 15 bases separated the two germline ends. CDR3 in DNA: TGTGCCAGTAGCCTAGGGGCGGTAGGTAACTATGGCTACACCTTC. Residues: CASSLGAVGNYGYTF. Full variable domain (rest looked up from reference TRBV19 and TRBJ1-2): DGGITQSPKYLFRKEGQNVTLSCEQNLNHDAMYWYRQDPGQGLRLIYYSQIVNDFQKGDIAEGYSVSREKKESFPLTVTSAQKNPTAFYLCASSLGAVGNYGYTFGSGTRLTVV.

The V gene is TRBV29-1, the J gene TRBJ1-2, with 7 bases matching TRBD1. This CDR3 is 11 amino acids long. The junction had 7 bases not matched to a gene; V was cut back by 8 bases and J by 7 bases. Germline values: CDR1 SQVTM, CDR2 ANQGSEA. The CDR3 DNA sequence: TGCAGCTCCACAGGGGATCTTGGCTACACCTTC. Translating gives CSSTGDLGYTF.

The chain carries TRBV6-5 and TRBJ1-1, with D uncertain. This CDR3 is built from 14 residues. Trimming left V 3 bases short and J 1 base short, with 9 bases between. The germline CDR1 and CDR2 sequences are MNHEY and SVGAGI. For the CDR3, the DNA is TGTGCCAGCAGTTATATAGAGGGGAACACTGAAGCTTTCTTT. This sequence encodes CASSYIEGNTEAFF.